This TCR beta chain was captured in a study of shared clonotypes between healthy human individuals. The length of the CDR3 is 15 residues. V dropped 2 bases and J dropped 5; count of bases not matched to a gene: 8. CDR1 is MNHNY, CDR2 SVGAGI, per germline (reference sequence). Clones were sequenced by immunoSEQ multiplex PCR, and TCRdb holds only the in-frame ones, with some missing. The sample contains some 1 million clones, 70% to 80% of which appear only once. This clone was observed once. Material: memory CD4+ T cells sorted from blood. The subset here: CD45RA-negative fraction. The receptor's source is a man between 18 and 35 years old in good health. The chain uses TRBV6-6 and TRBJ2-5, with TRBD2 matching 7 bases. In nucleotides, the CDR3 is TGTGCCAGCAGTTACCTTGCTCAGGGAGGGGAGACCCAGTACTTC. Translating it yields CASSYLAQGGETQYF.